This TCR beta chain was sequenced in a study of T cell responses to AZD1222 COVID-19 vaccine. The germline V gene encodes CDR1 MNHEY and CDR2 SVGAGI. The CDR3 length is 12 residues. J lost 6 bases, V lost 6 bases, and 2 bases had no gene match. General observations from the study: Two AZD1222 administrations were followed by greater Spike-specific TCR breadth and depth. In a largely white British group with more females than males, clonal diversity was possibly underestimated.

With respect to this clone: What it recognizes is unknown.

The repertoire was sequenced with immunoSEQ multiplex PCR; TCRdb's copy has only in-frame clones and lacks some. The sample holds roughly 120,000 clones, around 89% seen once. This chain joins TRBV6-5 and TRBJ1-5; 7 positions match TRBD1. The sequence was obtained from an adult who received the AZD1222 COVID-19 vaccine. Specimen: peripheral blood, collected 28 days after the second AZD1222 dose. The CDR3 DNA is TGTGCCAGCAGGACAGGGCGTCAGCCCCAGCATTTT. It translates to CASRTGRQPQHF.